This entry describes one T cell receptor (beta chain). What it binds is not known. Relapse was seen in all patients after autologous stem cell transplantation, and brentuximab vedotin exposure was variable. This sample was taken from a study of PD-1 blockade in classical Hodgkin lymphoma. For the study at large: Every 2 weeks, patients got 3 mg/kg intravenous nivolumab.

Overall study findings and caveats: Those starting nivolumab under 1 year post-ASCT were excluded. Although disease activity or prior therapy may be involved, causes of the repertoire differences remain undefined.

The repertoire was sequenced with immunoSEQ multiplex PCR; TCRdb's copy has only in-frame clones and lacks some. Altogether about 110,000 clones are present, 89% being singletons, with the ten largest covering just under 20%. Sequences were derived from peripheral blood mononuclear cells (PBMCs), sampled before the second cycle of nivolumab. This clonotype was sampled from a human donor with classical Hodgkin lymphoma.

CDR3 protein: CASSEASGRLGTDTQYF. CDR3 coding DNA: TGTGCCAGCAGTGAGGCTAGCGGGAGGTTGGGCACAGATACGCAGTATTTT. J is TRBJ2-3 and V is TRBV2, with 11 nucleotides matching TRBD2. This CDR3 spans 17 amino acids. Trimming took 3 bases from V and 1 from J; bases not matched to a gene: 6. The germline gives CDR1 SNHLY, CDR2 FYNNEI.